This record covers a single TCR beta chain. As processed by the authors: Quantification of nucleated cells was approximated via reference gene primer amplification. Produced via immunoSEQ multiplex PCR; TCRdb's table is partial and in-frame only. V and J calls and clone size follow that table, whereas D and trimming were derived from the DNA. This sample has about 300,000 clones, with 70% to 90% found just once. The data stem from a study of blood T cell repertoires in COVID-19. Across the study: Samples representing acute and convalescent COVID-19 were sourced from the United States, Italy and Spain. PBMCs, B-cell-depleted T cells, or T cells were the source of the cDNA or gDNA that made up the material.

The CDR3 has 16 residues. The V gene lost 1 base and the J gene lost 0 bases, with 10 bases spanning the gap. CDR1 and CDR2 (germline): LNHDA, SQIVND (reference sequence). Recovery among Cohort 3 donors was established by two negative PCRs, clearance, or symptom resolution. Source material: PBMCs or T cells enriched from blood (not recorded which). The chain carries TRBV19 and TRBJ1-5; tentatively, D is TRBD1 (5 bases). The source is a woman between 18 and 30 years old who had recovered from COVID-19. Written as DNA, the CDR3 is TGTGCCAGTAGTATAGTTGGGGGGTTTAGCAATCAGCCCCAGCATTTT. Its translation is CASSIVGGFSNQPQHF.